This T cell receptor beta chain was identified during a study of blood T cell repertoires in COVID-19. In germline, CDR1 is MGHRA, CDR2 YSYEKL. The CDR3 covers 17 residues. Trimming stripped 1 base from V and 3 bases from J, with 16 bases between. Participants came from 24 US areas, aged roughly 18 to 89 years. Here immunoSEQ multiplex PCR was the method, and the copy in TCRdb shows in-frame clones only, minus some. The sample records 45,000 to 55,000 clones, more than 75% being singletons. This receptor was obtained from a woman aged 45-60 years with acute COVID-19. The sample taken for sequencing was PBMCs or T cells enriched from blood (not recorded which). V gene TRBV4-1 combines with J gene TRBJ1-3; D unclear. CDR3 DNA sequence: TGCGCCAGCAGCCAAGGGAGGAACCTACGCATTGGAAACACCATATATTTT. Translation gives CASSQGRNLRIGNTIYF.